The rows below give T cell receptor beta chains drawn from one sample of a study of identical twins' blood T cells. One entry per CDR3 protein results from TCRdb running MiXCR on the 5' RACE reads. Here the sample spans a few hundred thousand distinct CDR3 sequences, 25% to 35% being singletons. The sequenced sample was PBMCs. The receptors stem from a woman aged 18 to 49 in good health. Both conserved end residues are trimmed from each CDR3. D genes are given only for firm matches.

v_call: TRBV12-3/TRBV12-4; j_call: TRBJ2-7; d_call: TRBD1; cdr3_aa: ASSSTGDSYEQY
v_call: TRBV11-2; j_call: TRBJ1-2; d_call: -; cdr3_aa: ASSLDFGPLTGYT
v_call: TRBV2; j_call: TRBJ1-2; d_call: -; cdr3_aa: ASNRQTFPGYT
v_call: TRBV2; j_call: TRBJ1-1; d_call: -; cdr3_aa: ASRSQWESSEAF
v_call: TRBV28; j_call: TRBJ1-2; d_call: -; cdr3_aa: ASSLPGRGYT
v_call: TRBV5-1; j_call: TRBJ2-3; d_call: -; cdr3_aa: ASTYGSADTQY
v_call: TRBV5-1; j_call: TRBJ1-1; d_call: -; cdr3_aa: ASSLSGDGTEAF
v_call: TRBV5-4; j_call: TRBJ2-3; d_call: TRBD2; cdr3_aa: ASSLASGRAGDTQY
v_call: TRBV13; j_call: TRBJ2-3; d_call: -; cdr3_aa: ASSLARGGVGTDTQY
v_call: TRBV11-3; j_call: TRBJ1-6; d_call: TRBD1; cdr3_aa: AGSRGQGKSPLH
v_call: TRBV3-1; j_call: TRBJ1-1; d_call: -; cdr3_aa: ASSSQGGEAF
v_call: TRBV6-5; j_call: TRBJ2-1; d_call: -; cdr3_aa: ASSFQDSTYNEQF
v_call: TRBV11-2; j_call: TRBJ1-2; d_call: TRBD1; cdr3_aa: ASSPREGASNYGYT
v_call: TRBV6-5; j_call: TRBJ1-2; d_call: TRBD1; cdr3_aa: ASTQQGGNGYT
v_call: TRBV6-5; j_call: TRBJ2-7; d_call: TRBD2; cdr3_aa: ASSYSGGVYEQY
v_call: TRBV5-1; j_call: TRBJ2-1; d_call: -; cdr3_aa: ASSSDLGNEQF
v_call: TRBV20-1; j_call: TRBJ2-3; d_call: -; cdr3_aa: SARDPQRDTQY
v_call: TRBV25-1; j_call: TRBJ1-2; d_call: TRBD1; cdr3_aa: ASSEGGGGTGVYGYT
v_call: TRBV24-1; j_call: TRBJ2-3; d_call: -; cdr3_aa: ATSDVVSSGDTQY
v_call: TRBV15; j_call: TRBJ1-3; d_call: -; cdr3_aa: ATEIRGLDTIY
v_call: TRBV5-1; j_call: TRBJ2-7; d_call: -; cdr3_aa: ASSLEPSSYEQY
v_call: TRBV29-1; j_call: TRBJ1-2; d_call: -; cdr3_aa: SVAPSGTPIYGYT
v_call: TRBV15; j_call: TRBJ2-1; d_call: TRBD2; cdr3_aa: ATSSSGGLYNEQF
v_call: TRBV20-1; j_call: TRBJ1-1; d_call: -; cdr3_aa: SARRQGYPLGMMNTEAF
v_call: TRBV20-1; j_call: TRBJ2-2; d_call: -; cdr3_aa: SARDSRAANTGELF
v_call: TRBV29-1; j_call: TRBJ2-6; d_call: -; cdr3_aa: SVEVAGANVLT
v_call: TRBV19; j_call: TRBJ1-2; d_call: -; cdr3_aa: ASRTQKGYT
v_call: TRBV18; j_call: TRBJ1-1; d_call: TRBD1; cdr3_aa: ASSHSIPTGTRNTEAF
v_call: TRBV11-2; j_call: TRBJ2-7; d_call: -; cdr3_aa: ASSLYQVGEQY
v_call: TRBV11-2; j_call: TRBJ2-1; d_call: -; cdr3_aa: ASSPGLLKGNEQF
v_call: TRBV25-1; j_call: TRBJ1-5; d_call: -; cdr3_aa: GSSDGAGGQPQH
v_call: TRBV19; j_call: TRBJ1-2; d_call: -; cdr3_aa: ASSIRADYGYT
v_call: TRBV5-1; j_call: TRBJ1-3; d_call: -; cdr3_aa: ASSLMDTFSGNTIY
v_call: TRBV15; j_call: TRBJ1-1; d_call: -; cdr3_aa: ATSPSQGLNTEAF
v_call: TRBV10-3; j_call: TRBJ1-1; d_call: -; cdr3_aa: ALRGSKNTEAF
v_call: TRBV3-1; j_call: TRBJ1-2; d_call: -; cdr3_aa: ASSQTGNYGYT
v_call: TRBV20-1; j_call: TRBJ2-7; d_call: TRBD2; cdr3_aa: SATTSASYEQY
v_call: TRBV7-3; j_call: TRBJ1-1; d_call: -; cdr3_aa: ASSATVNTEAF
v_call: TRBV6-1; j_call: TRBJ1-5; d_call: TRBD1; cdr3_aa: ASRELLGTGGHSGNQPQH
v_call: TRBV3-1; j_call: TRBJ2-7; d_call: -; cdr3_aa: ASSQNPTQQY
v_call: TRBV20-1; j_call: TRBJ2-1; d_call: -; cdr3_aa: SARGPDNEQF
v_call: TRBV5-1; j_call: TRBJ2-1; d_call: -; cdr3_aa: ASFPGAGSYNEQF
v_call: TRBV6-6; j_call: TRBJ1-5; d_call: -; cdr3_aa: ASSYSARGEQPQH
v_call: TRBV20-1; j_call: TRBJ2-1; d_call: TRBD2; cdr3_aa: SATSRGDYNEQF
v_call: TRBV5-1; j_call: TRBJ1-1; d_call: -; cdr3_aa: ASSSDTRNTEAF
v_call: TRBV4-2; j_call: TRBJ1-1; d_call: -; cdr3_aa: ASSQDVGRLFTEAF
v_call: TRBV11-3; j_call: TRBJ1-1; d_call: -; cdr3_aa: ASSLPWEGAF
v_call: TRBV28; j_call: TRBJ2-2; d_call: TRBD1; cdr3_aa: ASRSTGAAGELF
v_call: TRBV11-3; j_call: TRBJ2-7; d_call: -; cdr3_aa: ASSITGASYEQY
v_call: TRBV3-1; j_call: TRBJ1-6; d_call: TRBD1; cdr3_aa: ASSHRQGRNSPLH
v_call: TRBV28; j_call: TRBJ1-1; d_call: -; cdr3_aa: ASSSISEAF
v_call: TRBV10-3; j_call: TRBJ1-1; d_call: -; cdr3_aa: AIRGVNTEAF
v_call: TRBV20-1; j_call: TRBJ2-1; d_call: -; cdr3_aa: SARDPPYSYNEQF
v_call: TRBV29-1; j_call: TRBJ2-1; d_call: -; cdr3_aa: SVEVGRAGTYNGQF